Shown below are 3 T cell receptor beta chains from a single sample sequenced in a study of metastatic and nonmetastatic thyroid tumors. TCRdb re-clonotyped the PCR reads through MiXCR. This table has about 35,000 clones, 25% to 35% appearing once. No patient had received any treatment before thyroid surgery. The sequenced sample consisted of blood. The origin of the receptors is a female donor with papillary thyroid cancer or a benign thyroid nodule (not recorded which). Some clones in this sample may be carry-over from other donors' samples.

This clone was seen repeatedly, ten times or more. This chain connects TRBV30 to TRBJ2-2; 13 bases fit TRBD2. CDR1 is GTSNPN and CDR2 is SVGIG in the germline V gene (reference sequence). Trimming removed 5 bases from V and 5 bases from J; junction bases left unmatched: 2. The CDR3 sequence is 14 residues long. CDR3: CAWRLAGGTGELFF. Here the CDR3 DNA reads TGTGCCTGGCGACTAGCGGGAGGAACCGGGGAGCTGTTTTTT.

With respect to this clone: The final CDR3 position lacks the conserved phenylalanine or tryptophan, pointing to a likely read error. V gene TRBV30 combines with J gene TRBJ1-3; TRBD1 agrees at 7 bases. This CDR3 contains 13 residues. V was clipped by 4 bases and J by 4 bases; unmatched bases: 4. In germline, CDR1 is GTSNPN, CDR2 SVGIG (reference sequence). The CDR3 region has the DNA TGTGCCTGGATACAGGGGAGCGGAAACACCATATATCCC. This sequence encodes CAWIQGSGNTIYP.

J is TRBJ2-7 and V is TRBV6-2 or TRBV6-3; possibly TRBD1 or TRBD2 for D (5 bases each). V lost 4 bases, J lost 1 base, and 11 bases lay in between. CDR1 is MNHEY and CDR2 is SVGEGT in the germline V gene. CDR3 length equals 14 residues. For the CDR3, the DNA is TGTGCCAGCAGTTTTGGGACGGCTTCCTACGAGCAGTACTTC. Translated: CASSFGTASYEQYF.